The clone carrying this TCR beta chain showed up just once. Its target is unknown. This entry is derived from a study of Ad26.COV2.S vaccination and SARS-CoV-2 variants. Whole-study findings and limits: Participants in the vaccine arm had higher spike-specific TCR breadth; placebo recipients had lower.

Germline CDR1 MDHEN, CDR2 SYDVKM. V was clipped by 3 bases and J by 2 bases; unmatched bases: 10. The CDR3 has 16 residues. Assay used: immunoSEQ multiplex PCR; TCRdb lists only in-frame clones, some missing. The profile shows about 440,000 clones, approximately 88% of them singletons. Treatment: roughly 19 received Ad26.COV2.S at low or high dose, single or two shots; roughly five received placebo; per-sample allocation not given. Vaccine and placebo recipients were sampled on day 63 after the first injection. This specimen consisted of peripheral blood, obtained in a trial of Ad26.COV2.S vaccine versus placebo. This chain connects TRBV28 to TRBJ2-7, with 7 bases identical to TRBD2. The clonotype was recovered from a person between 18 and 65 years old who received the Ad26.COV2.S COVID-19 vaccine or a placebo. CDR3 in DNA: TGTGCCAGCAGTTTTGATGGCGGGAGCCAAGCCTACGAGCAGTACTTC. It codes for CASSFDGGSQAYEQYF.